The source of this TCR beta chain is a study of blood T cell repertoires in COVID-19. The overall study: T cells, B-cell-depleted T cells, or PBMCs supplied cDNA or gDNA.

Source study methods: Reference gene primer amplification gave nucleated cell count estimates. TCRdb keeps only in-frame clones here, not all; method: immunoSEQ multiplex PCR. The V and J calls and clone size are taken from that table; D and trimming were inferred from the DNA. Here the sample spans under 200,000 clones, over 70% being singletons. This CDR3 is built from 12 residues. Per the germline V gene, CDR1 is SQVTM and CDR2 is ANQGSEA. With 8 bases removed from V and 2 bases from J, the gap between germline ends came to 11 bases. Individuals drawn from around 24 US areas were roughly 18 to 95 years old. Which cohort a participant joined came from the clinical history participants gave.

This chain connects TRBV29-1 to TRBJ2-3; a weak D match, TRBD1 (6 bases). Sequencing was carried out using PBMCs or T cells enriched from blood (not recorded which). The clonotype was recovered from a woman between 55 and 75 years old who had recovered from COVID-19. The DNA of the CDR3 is TGCAGCATAGGACAGCCCACAGATACGCAGTATTTT. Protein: CSIGQPTDTQYF.